The subject of this entry is one T cell receptor (beta chain). The antigen is unknown. Repertoires were generated with immunoSEQ multiplex PCR, while TCRdb's copy carries only in-frame clones and drops some. The sample lists tens of thousands of clones, 65% to 90% occurring once. This entry belongs to a study of OX40 agonist ivuxolimab in advanced cancers. Overall study context: Dose-escalation patients' cancers were hepatocellular carcinoma, melanoma, renal cell or head and neck cancer. Eligibility rules accepted prior anti-PD-1, anti-PD-L1 or anti-CTLA-4 therapy, and around 38% had some. Partial response was recorded in three patients: one hepatocellular carcinoma and two cutaneous melanoma cases.

Broader study findings: Blood T cells, both CD4+ and CD8+, expanded clonally by week 6 at 0.1 to 3.0 mg/kg.

Germline V gene data show CDR1 as MNHEY and CDR2 as SMNVEV (reference sequence). The length of the CDR3 is 14 residues. J was trimmed by 2 bases and V by 2 bases; bases with no gene match: 3. Sequenced here: CD4+ or CD8+ T cells sorted from blood, sampled in a trial of the OX40 agonist ivuxolimab. The V and J genes are TRBV27 and TRBJ2-7; 7 nucleotides agree with TRBD2. This TCR was recovered from an adult with an advanced solid tumor such as melanoma, head and neck, liver or kidney cancer. The CDR3 DNA follows: TGTGCCAGCAGTTTAACTGGACTAGCCTACGAGCAGTACTTC. It specifies CASSLTGLAYEQYF.